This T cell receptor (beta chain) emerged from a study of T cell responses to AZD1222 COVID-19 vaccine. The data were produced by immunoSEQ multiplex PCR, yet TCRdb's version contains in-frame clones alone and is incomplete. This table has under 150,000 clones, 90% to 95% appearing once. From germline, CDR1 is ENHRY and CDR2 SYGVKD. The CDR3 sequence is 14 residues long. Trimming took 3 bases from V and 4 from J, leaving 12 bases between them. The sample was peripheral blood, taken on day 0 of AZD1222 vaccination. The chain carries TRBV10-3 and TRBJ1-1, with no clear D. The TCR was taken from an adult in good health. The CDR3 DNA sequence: TGTGCCATCAGTGAATCCCCGGGTAGCACTGAAGCTTTCTTT. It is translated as CAISESPGSTEAFF.